Each of the 28 T cell receptor beta chains below was sequenced from the same sample in a study of response to subunit inactivated influenza vaccine. TCRdb fed the RT-PCR reads into MiXCR, producing one record per CDR3 protein. The sample has 500,000 to 650,000 distinct CDR3 sequences, around 8% seen once. Material: PBMCs from blood, obtained about 23 months after vaccination. The receptor source for this set is a man aged 45 to 70 who received an inactivated influenza vaccine.

This clonotype came up many times. The genes are TRBV7-2 and TRBJ2-2; D unresolved. Germline V gene data show CDR1 as SGHTA and CDR2 as FQGNSA. Trimming took 2 bases from V and 6 from J, leaving 7 bases between them. CDR3 length: 13 amino acids. Written as DNA, the CDR3 is TGTGCCAGCAGCTTATATATGGCCGGGGAGCTGTTTTTT. Amino acid sequence: CASSLYMAGELFF.

This chain connects TRBV5-1 to TRBJ1-4; D may be TRBD1 (6 bases). CDR3 length: 16 residues. Germline CDR1 is SGHRS and CDR2 is YFSETQ. V dropped 5 bases and J dropped 6 bases, with 20 bases sitting between them. The CDR3 reads CASRNGGGPSHEKLFF. The CDR3 DNA is TGCGCCAGCAGAAATGGGGGGGGCCCATCGCATGAAAAACTGTTTTTT.

In this sample, this clonotype turned up many times. The rearrangement uses TRBV4-3 and TRBJ2-7, with D hard to call. CDR1 is LGHNA, CDR2 YSLEER, per germline. Between the trimmed V and J ends, which lost 1 base and 1 base, there was a span of 8 bases. The CDR3 is 14 residues long. The CDR3 reads CASSQVLGSYEQYF. The DNA of the CDR3 is TGCGCCAGCAGCCAAGTGCTAGGATCCTACGAGCAGTACTTC.

This clonotype showed up many times. This chain links TRBV10-3 with TRBJ2-3; perhaps TRBD2 as D (6 bases). V was cut by 2 bases and J by 4 bases, with 10 bases left in between. Germline V gene data show CDR1 as ENHRY and CDR2 as SYGVKD. This CDR3 has 14 residues. CDR3 in amino acids: CAISEGRSADTQYF. DNA of the CDR3: TGTGCCATCAGTGAGGGGAGGTCGGCAGATACGCAGTATTTT.

The rearrangement joins TRBV30 to TRBJ2-2; unclear D gene. There are 11 residues in the CDR3. Germline lookup yields CDR1 GTSNPN and CDR2 SVGIG (reference sequence). V was clipped by 3 bases and J by 8 bases, with 7 bases between them. The CDR3 DNA reads TGTGCCTGGAGGGTGTCGGGGGAGCTGTTTTTT. It is translated as CAWRVSGELFF.

This clonotype came up many times. In DNA, the CDR3 is TGCGCCAGCAGCTTGGAGCGGAACTCCTACGAGCAGTACTTC. This sequence encodes CASSLERNSYEQYF. The chain is built from TRBV5-1 and TRBJ2-7, with a tentative D call TRBD2 (5 bases). The CDR3 spans 14 residues. The V end was cut by 0 bases, the J end by 0 bases, with 7 bases between. Germline V gene data show CDR1 as SGHRS and CDR2 as YFSETQ.

This clonotype was counted only a few times. The DNA for the CDR3 is TGTGCCAGCAGCCAAGGGGGTTTACTTGAAAAACTGTTTTTT. It codes for CASSQGGLLEKLFF. This chain connects TRBV7-9 to TRBJ1-4, with a tentative D call TRBD1 (6 bases). Trimming cost V 5 bases and J 7 bases, with 14 bases left between them. This CDR3 has 14 residues. Germline lookup yields CDR1 SEHNR and CDR2 FQNEAQ (reference sequence).

In this sample, this clonotype turned up many times. The chain is built from TRBV10-3 and TRBJ2-1; 11 bases match TRBD1. This CDR3 comprises 13 residues. The germline CDR1 and CDR2 sequences are ENHRY and SYGVKD. The V gene end was trimmed by 7 bases and the J gene end by 8 bases; junction bases not matched to a gene: 4. In DNA form, the CDR3 reads TGTGCCATCATCCGGACAGGGGGCTATGAGCAGTTCTTC. It yields the protein CAIIRTGGYEQFF.

The sample holds many counts of this clonotype. The genes are TRBV10-3 and TRBJ2-3; 7 nucleotides line up with TRBD1. After removal of 7 bases from V and 0 bases from J, the junction contained 7 bases not matched to a gene. Per germline, CDR1 ENHRY and CDR2 SYGVKD. This CDR3 is built from 15 residues. The CDR3 sequence is CAITNDRASTDTQYF. The CDR3 region has the DNA TGTGCCATCACTAACGACAGGGCTAGCACAGATACGCAGTATTTT.

This clonotype was observed a handful of times. V and J are TRBV20-1 and TRBJ2-7, with TRBD2 matching over 9 bases. This CDR3 has 15 residues. Looked up from germline, CDR1 is DFQATT and CDR2 is SNEGSKA (reference sequence). After removal of 0 bases from V and 4 bases from J, the junction contained 7 bases not matched to a gene. CDR3 DNA sequence: TGCAGTGCTAGAGATGGGGCGGGGGGGCCTTACGAGCAGTACTTC. Its translation is CSARDGAGGPYEQYF.

The CDR3 bases are TGTGCCAGCAGTCCCAATCCGGGACAGCTGCATTCACCCCTCCACTTT. Its protein is CASSPNPGQLHSPLHF. The rearrangement joins TRBV9 to TRBJ1-6, with TRBD1 matching 7 bases. Germline CDR1 SGDLS, CDR2 YYNGEE. V was pared by 5 bases and J by 8 bases, with 13 bases of the junction left unmatched. The CDR3 is made up of 16 amino acids.

This clonotype was found many times. The chain combines TRBV5-4 with TRBJ1-2; 10 positions agree with TRBD1. Trimming at V came to 4 bases and at J to 5 bases, leaving 5 bases not matched to a gene. Germline CDR1 SGHNT, CDR2 YYREEE (reference sequence). This CDR3 has 14 residues. The CDR3 region has the DNA TGTGCCAGCAGCCCCCGGGACAGGGGTTATGGCTACACCTTC. Protein sequence: CASSPRDRGYGYTF. The variable domain in full, with the rest retrieved from reference TRBV5-4 and TRBJ1-2, is ETGVTQSPTHLIKTRGQQVTLRCSSQSGHNTVSWYQQALGQGPQFIFQYYREEENGRGNFPPRFSGLQFPNYSSELNVNALELDDSALYLCASSPRDRGYGYTFGSGTRLTVV.

This clonotype has ten or more counts. The V and J genes are TRBV2 and TRBJ2-3; TRBD2 matches at 14 bases. Looked up from germline, CDR1 is SNHLY and CDR2 is FYNNEI. The CDR3 covers 16 residues. V trimming: 6 bases; J trimming: 2 bases; junction bases outside the gene matches: 4. CDR3 residues: CASSRTSGRYTDTQYF. As DNA, the CDR3 is TGTGCCAGCAGCCGGACTAGCGGGAGGTACACAGATACGCAGTATTTT.

This clonotype was seen a few times. One base away lies a much larger clone, so this may be a sequencing read error. The chain couples TRBV7-2 to TRBJ1-1, with no clear D. The germline gives CDR1 SGHTA, CDR2 FQGNSA. CDR3 length: 11 amino acids. V shed 2 bases and J shed 6 bases, with 4 bases lying between them. CDR3 bases: TGTGCCAGCAGCTTATATCCTGAAGCTTTCTTT. This translates into CASSLYPEAFF.

This clonotype was found many times. The CDR3 DNA reads as TGTGCCAGCTCAGCGACAACTCAAGAGACCCAGTACTTC. It is translated as CASSATTQETQYF. V is TRBV18 and J is TRBJ2-5; D ambiguous. The V gene's germline CDR1 is KGHSH and CDR2 LQKENI. The CDR3 runs 13 residues. V gave up 5 bases and J gave up 2 bases, with 9 bases separating them. The complete variable domain, with remaining parts taken from reference TRBV18 and TRBJ2-5, reads NAGVMQNPRHLVRRRGQEARLRCSPMKGHSHVYWYRQLPEEGLKFMVYLQKENIIDESGMPKERFSAEFPKEGPSILRIQQVVRGDSAAYFCASSATTQETQYFGPGTRLLVL.

This chain uses TRBV7-9 with TRBJ2-2; a possible D gene is TRBD1 (6 bases). Germline CDR1 reads SEHNR; CDR2 reads FQNEAQ (reference sequence). V dropped 5 bases and J dropped 2 bases, with 12 bases sitting between them. CDR3 length: 15 residues. DNA of the CDR3: TGTGCCAGCAGCCCCGGACAGAAAAACACCGGGGAGCTGTTTTTT. Translating gives CASSPGQKNTGELFF. Based on the CDR3 plus reference TRBV7-9 and TRBJ2-2, the full variable domain is DTGVSQNPRHKITKRGQNVTFRCDPISEHNRLYWYRQTLGQGPEFLTYFQNEAQLEKSRLLSDRFSAERPKGSFSTLEIQRTEQGDSAMYLCASSPGQKNTGELFFGEGSRLTVL.

The chain's CDR3 is CASSFGTGGPETQYF. CDR3 bases: TGCGCCAGCAGCTTCGGGACAGGGGGCCCAGAGACCCAGTACTTC. The chain couples TRBV5-1 to TRBJ2-5; 12 positions match TRBD1. V shed 2 bases and J 4 bases; nucleotides not matched to a gene: 3. Germline V CDR1 and CDR2: SGHRS, YFSETQ. CDR3 length: 15 amino acids.

J is TRBJ1-1 and V is TRBV3-1, with D tentatively TRBD1 (6 bases). This CDR3 is 14 amino acids long. Trimming removed 4 bases from V and 4 bases from J, with 13 bases in between. Per germline, CDR1 LGHDT and CDR2 YNNKEL (reference sequence). The CDR3 reads CASSLQGEVTEAFF. In DNA form, the CDR3 reads TGTGCCAGCAGCCTACAGGGTGAGGTCACTGAAGCTTTCTTT.

A note on this clonotype: One end of the junction fails to match germline, which may point to a read error. This chain uses TRBV27 with TRBJ2-3, with unresolved D. The CDR3 sequence is 12 residues long. The V gene's germline CDR1 is MNHEY and CDR2 SMNVEV (reference sequence). CDR3 in DNA: TGTGCCATCAGTTTATTGGGGGATACGCAGTATTTT. Translated, it gives CAISLLGDTQYF.

This clonotype was counted between two and nine times. The genes are TRBV20-1 and TRBJ1-5, with unresolved D. The V end was cut by 2 bases, the J end by 6 bases, with 20 bases between. Germline loops: CDR1 DFQATT, CDR2 SNEGSKA (reference sequence). The CDR3 consists of 16 residues. The CDR3 DNA is TGCAGTGCTAGACGAAGGGTAGGAGTCTACGGTCAGCCCCAGCATTTT. This translates into CSARRRVGVYGQPQHF.

The rearrangement joins TRBV2 to TRBJ1-1; TRBD1 might be the D (5 bases). This CDR3 has 14 residues. With 4 bases removed from V and 10 bases from J, the gap between germline ends came to 19 bases. Germline V gene data show CDR1 as SNHLY and CDR2 as FYNNEI. The CDR3 sequence is CASSAPGQGGRAFF. CDR3 sequence (DNA): TGTGCCAGCAGTGCCCCGGGGCAGGGTGGTAGAGCTTTCTTT.

This clonotype showed up many times. J is TRBJ1-3 and V is TRBV6-1; 9 bases line up with TRBD1. The length of the CDR3 is 15 residues. Germline values: CDR1 MNHNS, CDR2 SASEGT. J gave up 4 bases and V 5 bases, and 6 bases lay outside the gene matches. The CDR3 here is CASSPGQGTGNTIYF. For the CDR3, the DNA is TGTGCCAGCAGTCCGGGACAGGGTACCGGAAACACCATATATTTT.

This clonotype appeared a few times. The genes are TRBV29-1 and TRBJ2-5, with TRBD2 matching 8 bases. This CDR3 is 13 amino acids long. V shed 6 bases, J shed 5 bases, and the junction held 8 bases outside the gene matches. Germline V gene sequence: CDR1 SQVTM, CDR2 ANQGSEA. CDR3 DNA: TGCAGCGTCCCCAGCGGGAGTCGTGAGACCCAGTACTTC. It yields the protein CSVPSGSRETQYF.

This clonotype was counted only a few times. The gene calls are TRBV12-3 or TRBV12-4 and TRBJ2-1; D is unresolved. Deletions cut 1 base from V and 14 bases from J, with 12 bases between. The CDR3 covers 12 residues. CDR3 DNA sequence: TGTGCCAGCAGTTTAGGGAGAAGGGTGGAGTTCTTC. It encodes CASSLGRRVEFF.

This clonotype has at least ten counts. One end of the junction does not line up with germline, which may come from a read error. The CDR3 sequence is CASSLAAYGYTF. The CDR3 bases are TGTGCCAGCAGCCTAGCAGCCTATGGCTACACCTTC. The chain joins TRBV7-2 to TRBJ1-2, with no clear D. The CDR3 is made up of 12 amino acids. CDR1 is SGHTA, CDR2 FQGNSA, per germline. Full variable domain (remainder filled in from reference TRBV7-2 and TRBJ1-2): GAGVSQSPSNKVTEKGKDVELRCDPISGHTALYWYRQSLGQGLEFLIYFQGNSAPDKSGLPSDRFSAERTGGSVSTLTIQRTQQEDSAVYLCASSLAAYGYTFGSGTRLTVV.

CDR3 protein: CASSQNWAAAISAESYEQYF. In DNA form, the CDR3 reads TGCGCCAGCAGCCAAAACTGGGCGGCGGCGATTTCAGCGGAATCCTACGAGCAGTACTTC. The rearrangement links TRBV4-3 to TRBJ2-7; D may be TRBD2 (5 bases). Trimming removed 2 bases from V and 1 base from J, with 27 bases in between. CDR1 is LGHNA, CDR2 YSLEER, per germline. The CDR3 runs 20 residues.

At least ten counts were recorded for this clonotype. The chain couples TRBV5-1 to TRBJ2-2; D ambiguous. Looked up from germline, CDR1 is SGHRS and CDR2 is YFSETQ. The CDR3 covers 16 residues. V was trimmed by 7 bases and J by 0 bases, leaving 16 bases between them. The CDR3 DNA sequence: TGCGCCAGCTCCCTCCCACAGCCGGCGAACACCGGGGAGCTGTTTTTT. Encoded protein: CASSLPQPANTGELFF.

This clonotype was seen more than once but under ten times. The chain uses TRBV20-1 and TRBJ2-1; 12 bases fit TRBD2. V dropped 3 bases and J dropped 8; count of bases not matched to a gene: 14. This CDR3 contains 17 residues. Germline V gene lookup returns CDR1 DFQATT and CDR2 SNEGSKA (reference sequence). CDR3 loop: CSASPLLLAGGRDEQFF. The DNA for the CDR3 is TGCAGTGCTAGTCCCCTCCTACTAGCGGGGGGCCGTGATGAGCAGTTCTTC.